Sequencing of this T cell receptor (beta chain) was carried out in a study of blood T cells in healthy people across ages. Turning to the study itself: Every two T cells gave about one barcoded beta molecule via template switching. Findings and caveats of the study: Estimates of total diversity, which came from one million sequenced T cells, were considered to be underestimates. Diversity of TCR beta correlated strongly with naive T cell percentage.

Comments on this clonotype: The antigen is unknown. The junction departs from germline at one end; a sequencing error may be responsible.

Germline V gene lookup returns CDR1 DFQATT and CDR2 SNEGSKA (reference sequence). This CDR3 is built from 15 residues. A second about 6 to 12 cycle PCR used barcoded and J-beta primers. TCRdb recomputed calls from the 5' RACE reads with MiXCR, one row per CDR3 protein. The table lists around 800,000 distinct CDR3 sequences, around two fifths of them singletons. This TCR was recovered from a man aged 55 to 70 in good health. The chain recombines TRBV20-1 with TRBJ2-3; TRBD2 matches at 14 bases. The sample comprised blood. The CDR3 here is CSAAGLAGGTDTQYF. The CDR3, as DNA: TGCAGTGCTGCTGGACTAGCGGGGGGCACGGATACGCAGTATTTT.